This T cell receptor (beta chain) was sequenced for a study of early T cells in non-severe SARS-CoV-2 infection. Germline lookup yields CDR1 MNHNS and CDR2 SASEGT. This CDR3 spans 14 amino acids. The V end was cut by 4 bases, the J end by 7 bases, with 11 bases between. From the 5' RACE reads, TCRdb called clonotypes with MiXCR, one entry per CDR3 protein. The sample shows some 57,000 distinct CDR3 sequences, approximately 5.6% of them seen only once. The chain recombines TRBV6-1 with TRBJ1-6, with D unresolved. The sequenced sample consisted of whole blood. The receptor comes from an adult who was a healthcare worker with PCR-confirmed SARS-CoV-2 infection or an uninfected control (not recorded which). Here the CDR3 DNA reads TGTGCCAGCAGTGGGGCCCCGGGAAATTCACCCCTCCACTTT. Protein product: CASSGAPGNSPLHF.